The next 25 T cell receptor beta chains were all read from a single sample in a study of cytomegalovirus exposure and HLA in healthy donors. Only in-frame clones appear in the TCRdb table, and some are missing; sequencing was by immunoSEQ multiplex PCR. The sample lists around 98,000 clones, around 85% occurring once. The sample was PBMCs. All receptors derive from a woman in her twenties or thirties in good health and CMV-seronegative.

The gene calls are TRBV18 and TRBJ2-7; D call uncertain. Per germline, CDR1 KGHSH and CDR2 LQKENI. V was pared by 3 bases and J by 0 bases, with 9 bases between. CDR3 length: 14 amino acids. CDR3 protein: CASSPKESSYEQYF. The CDR3 nucleotides read TGTGCCAGCTCACCGAAAGAGAGCTCCTACGAGCAGTACTTC.

The genes are TRBV6-5 and TRBJ1-2; D uncertain. Trimming shortened V by 6 bases and J by 8 bases, and 22 bases separated the two germline ends. The CDR3 is 15 amino acids. Germline V lookup: CDR1 MNHEY, CDR2 SVGAGI. As DNA, the CDR3 is TGTGCCAGCAGACCAGCGGGCGAGCGGGCGAAGGGCTACACCTTC. Its translation is CASRPAGERAKGYTF.

The genes are TRBV5-4 and TRBJ2-3; 11 nucleotides align to TRBD2. CDR1 is SGHNT, CDR2 YYREEE, per germline (reference sequence). After removal of 4 bases from V and 0 bases from J, the junction contained 1 base not matched to a gene. The CDR3 length is 15 residues. The CDR3 sequence: CASSLAGGSTDTQYF. CDR3 DNA: TGTGCCAGCAGCCTAGCGGGGGGTAGCACAGATACGCAGTATTTT.

This chain links TRBV14 with TRBJ2-2, with 11 bases lining up with TRBD2. The CDR3 is made up of 15 amino acids. V gave up 4 bases and J gave up 7 bases; unmatched junction bases: 5. Germline CDR1 and CDR2: SGHDN and FVKESK. For the CDR3, the DNA is TGTGCCAGCAGCCGACTAGCGGGATTGAGCGGGGAGCTGTTTTTT. Its protein product is CASSRLAGLSGELFF.

CDR3 DNA: TGTGCCAGCAGTTCCATAGCGGGGAGGTCCTACAATGAGCAGTTCTTC. It yields the protein CASSSIAGRSYNEQFF. The chain recombines TRBV28 with TRBJ2-1, with 8 bases lining up with TRBD2. The CDR3 covers 16 residues. Germline CDR1 and CDR2: MDHEN and SYDVKM. Losses at the gene ends were 4 bases for V and 1 base for J; bases not matched to a gene: 6.

V gene TRBV2 combines with J gene TRBJ2-1; a weak D match, TRBD2 (6 bases). Trimming shortened V by 6 bases and J by 0 bases, and 18 bases separated the two germline ends. The germline gives CDR1 SNHLY, CDR2 FYNNEI. The CDR3 has 17 residues. This CDR3 is CASSLRDFLISYNEQFF. The CDR3 nucleotides read TGTGCCAGCAGCCTCCGGGACTTCTTAATCTCCTACAATGAGCAGTTCTTC. Based on the CDR3 plus reference TRBV2 and TRBJ2-1, the full variable domain is EPEVTQTPSHQVTQMGQEVILRCVPISNHLYFYWYRQILGQKVEFLVSFYNNEISEKSEIFDDQFSVERPDGSNFTLKIRSTKLEDSAMYFCASSLRDFLISYNEQFFGPGTRLTVL.

The CDR3 is CASSEWDRGVEQYF. DNA of the CDR3: TGTGCCAGCAGTGAATGGGACAGGGGAGTCGAGCAGTACTTC. The chain links TRBV2 to TRBJ2-7, with 10 bases lining up with TRBD1. The length of the CDR3 is 14 residues. V lost 2 bases, J lost 6 bases, and 4 bases stayed unmatched. From germline, CDR1 is SNHLY and CDR2 FYNNEI. Drawing the rest from reference TRBV2 and TRBJ2-7, the complete variable domain is EPEVTQTPSHQVTQMGQEVILRCVPISNHLYFYWYRQILGQKVEFLVSFYNNEISEKSEIFDDQFSVERPDGSNFTLKIRSTKLEDSAMYFCASSEWDRGVEQYFGPGTRLTVT.

J is TRBJ1-2 and V is TRBV7-9; D is undetermined. In germline, CDR1 is SEHNR, CDR2 FQNEAQ (reference sequence). V dropped 3 bases and J dropped 7 bases, with 12 bases sitting between them. CDR3 length: 13 amino acids. The CDR3 DNA follows: TGTGCCAGCAGCTTTGCGGGGTCTAGTGGCTACACCTTC. Its protein product is CASSFAGSSGYTF.

The V gene is TRBV27, the J gene TRBJ2-1, with unresolved D. Looked up from germline, CDR1 is MNHEY and CDR2 is SMNVEV (reference sequence). Trimming took 3 bases from V and 6 from J, leaving 9 bases between them. The CDR3 sequence is 13 residues long. CDR3 in amino acids: CASSFHLFNEQFF. CDR3 coding DNA: TGTGCCAGCAGTTTCCACTTATTCAATGAGCAGTTCTTC.

This sequence joins TRBV6-5 and TRBJ1-3, with D tentatively TRBD1 (6 bases). The ends were cut back, 6 bases at V and 2 bases at J, with 11 bases in the middle. This CDR3 region has 14 residues. Germline CDR1 MNHEY, CDR2 SVGAGI. Here the CDR3 DNA reads TGTGCCAGCAGGATACAGGGAACTGGAAACACCATATATTTT. Translation: CASRIQGTGNTIYF.

This clone was recorded only once. V is TRBV27 and J is TRBJ2-7, with D possibly being TRBD2 (6 bases). The CDR3 has 15 residues. Deletions cut 4 bases from V and 5 bases from J, with 18 bases between. CDR1 and CDR2 (germline): MNHEY, SMNVEV (reference sequence). In nucleotides, the CDR3 is TGTGCCAGCAGTTCATTCCGCGGGGCAAGCGACGAGCAGTACTTC. Translating gives CASSSFRGASDEQYF.

The chain couples TRBV29-1 to TRBJ1-1; perhaps TRBD1 as D (5 bases). Trimming shortened V by 7 bases and J by 6 bases, and 15 bases separated the two germline ends. The CDR3 loop spans 12 amino acids. In germline, CDR1 is SQVTM, CDR2 ANQGSEA. CDR3 protein: CSADSGGAEAFF. The CDR3 bases are TGCAGCGCTGACAGCGGAGGGGCTGAAGCTTTCTTT.

This clone was seen only a few times. This chain uses TRBV6-1 with TRBJ1-5; D unclear. Germline CDR1 MNHNS, CDR2 SASEGT. V lost 0 bases and J lost 6, with 12 bases in between. The CDR3 runs 15 residues. CDR3 nucleotides: TGTGCCAGCAGTGAAGCGGCAGGTAATCTTCAGCCCCAGCATTTT. Its protein is CASSEAAGNLQPQHF.

The chain combines TRBV6-5 with TRBJ2-7; 7 bases align to TRBD1. Losses at the gene ends were 6 bases for V and 3 bases for J; bases not matched to a gene: 8. The CDR3 runs to 14 residues. CDR1 and CDR2 from the germline V gene are MNHEY and SVGAGI. The CDR3 DNA sequence: TGTGCCAGCAGCCCAGGGGGACAGCGCTACGAGCAGTACTTC. Amino acids: CASSPGGQRYEQYF.

The V and J genes are TRBV7-3 and TRBJ2-1; tentative D call: TRBD1 (6 bases). CDR3 length equals 13 residues. In germline, CDR1 is SGHTA, CDR2 FQGTGA. V gave up 4 bases and J gave up 7 bases, with 11 bases separating them. CDR3 bases: TGTGCCAGCAGCTCCTCCAGGGGAAATGAGCAGTTCTTC. This sequence encodes CASSSSRGNEQFF.

CDR3 residues: CASSLPGTVLTDTQYF. The CDR3 DNA is TGTGCCAGCAGCTTGCCCGGGACAGTACTCACAGATACGCAGTATTTT. The chain carries TRBV5-6 and TRBJ2-3; TRBD1 aligns across 7 bases. Trimming removed 1 base from V and 2 bases from J; junction bases left unmatched: 7. The CDR3 is made up of 16 amino acids. CDR1 and CDR2 from the germline V gene are SGHDT and YYEEEE.

There are a few counts of this clone. The chain carries TRBV5-1 and TRBJ2-1; D is possibly TRBD1 (7 bases). Germline V lookup: CDR1 SGHRS, CDR2 YFSETQ. The V end lost 4 bases, the J end lost 9 bases, and 17 bases lay between the germline ends. The CDR3 has 14 amino acids. CDR3 DNA sequence: TGCGCCAGCAGCATTGCTCCAGGGGGAGGTGAGCAGTTCTTC. This sequence encodes CASSIAPGGGEQFF.

The chain has TRBV28 and TRBJ1-5; TRBD1 matches at 7 bases. The CDR3 is 15 residues long. V lost 4 bases, J lost 3 bases, and 6 bases stayed unmatched. The V gene's germline CDR1 is MDHEN and CDR2 SYDVKM. CDR3 region: CASSSLQGNNQPQHF. For the CDR3, the DNA is TGTGCCAGCAGTTCCCTACAGGGGAACAATCAGCCCCAGCATTTT.

This clone was detected once. The chain joins TRBV29-1 to TRBJ2-7; TRBD1 matches at 9 bases. The length of the CDR3 is 14 residues. V shed 5 bases, J shed 1 base, and the junction held 6 bases outside the gene matches. Germline V lookup: CDR1 SQVTM, CDR2 ANQGSEA. The DNA for the CDR3 is TGCAGCGTTTTGGACAGGGGAGGATCCTACGAGCAGTACTTC. It yields the protein CSVLDRGGSYEQYF.

The chain combines TRBV5-6 with TRBJ1-1; the match to TRBD1 covers 7 bases. V shed 2 bases, J shed 5 bases, and the junction held 9 bases outside the gene matches. There are 15 residues in the CDR3. Per the germline V gene, CDR1 is SGHDT and CDR2 is YYEEEE. The CDR3 here is CASSLVGQGDTEAFF. In DNA, the CDR3 is TGTGCCAGCAGCTTAGTAGGGCAGGGGGATACTGAAGCTTTCTTT.

The CDR3 spells CASSLERRGRGTEAFF. The CDR3 DNA reads TGTGCCAGCAGCTTAGAGCGGAGGGGACGGGGGACTGAAGCTTTCTTT. The gene calls are TRBV7-3 and TRBJ1-1; maybe TRBD1 (5 bases). Per the germline V gene, CDR1 is SGHTA and CDR2 is FQGTGA. This CDR3 is built from 16 residues. The V and J ends lost 2 bases and 5 bases respectively, with 18 bases between them.

This chain uses TRBV29-1 with TRBJ2-7; a possible D gene is TRBD1 (6 bases). The germline V and J ends were trimmed by 4 bases and 1 base, with 8 bases remaining between them. The CDR3 covers 12 residues. Germline CDR1 reads SQVTM; CDR2 reads ANQGSEA. This CDR3 reads CSVGDRSYEQYF. The CDR3 DNA reads TGCAGCGTTGGTGACAGGTCCTACGAGCAGTACTTC.

This chain links TRBV6-6 with TRBJ2-7, with 8 bases that match TRBD1. After removal of 6 bases from V and 7 bases from J, the junction contained 14 bases not matched to a gene. The CDR3 covers 15 residues. Germline values: CDR1 MNHNY, CDR2 SVGAGI (reference sequence). The chain's CDR3 is CASRAPDRGPYEQYF. Here the CDR3 DNA reads TGTGCCAGCAGGGCCCCCGACAGGGGACCTTATGAGCAGTACTTC.

This chain connects TRBV5-4 to TRBJ2-2, with 9 nucleotides matching TRBD1. CDR3 length equals 15 residues. J gave up 0 bases and V 5 bases, and 2 bases lay outside the gene matches. The germline CDR1 and CDR2 sequences are SGHNT and YYREEE (reference sequence). The CDR3 coding sequence is TGTGCCAGCAGTCGACAGGGGGCGAACACCGGGGAGCTGTTTTTT. Its translation is CASSRQGANTGELFF. Looking up the rest from reference TRBV5-4 and TRBJ2-2 gives the full variable domain: ETGVTQSPTHLIKTRGQQVTLRCSSQSGHNTVSWYQQALGQGPQFIFQYYREEENGRGNFPPRFSGLQFPNYSSELNVNALELDDSALYLCASSRQGANTGELFFGEGSRLTVL.

The chain employs TRBV28 and TRBJ1-1; the match to TRBD1 covers 8 bases. The CDR3 extends over 16 amino acids. CDR1 is MDHEN, CDR2 SYDVKM, per germline. The V segment lost 5 bases and the J segment 4 bases; nucleotides outside the gene matches: 12. This chain's CDR3 is CASSLLPWTGSTEAFF. DNA for the CDR3: TGTGCCAGCAGTCTTCTTCCCTGGACAGGGTCCACTGAAGCTTTCTTT.